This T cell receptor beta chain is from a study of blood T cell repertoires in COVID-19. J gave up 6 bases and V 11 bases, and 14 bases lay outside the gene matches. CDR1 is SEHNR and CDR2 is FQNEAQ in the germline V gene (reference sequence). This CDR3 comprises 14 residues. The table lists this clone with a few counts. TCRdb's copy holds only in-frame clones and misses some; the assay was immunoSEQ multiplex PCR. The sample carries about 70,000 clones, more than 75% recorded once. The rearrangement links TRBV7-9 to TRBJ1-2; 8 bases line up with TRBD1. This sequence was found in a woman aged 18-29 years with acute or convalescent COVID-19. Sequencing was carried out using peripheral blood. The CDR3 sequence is CAGADLDREDGYTF. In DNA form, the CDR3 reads TGTGCCGGAGCCGATCTGGACAGGGAGGATGGCTACACCTTC.